This T cell receptor beta chain was documented in a study of T cell responses to AZD1222 COVID-19 vaccine. Broader study findings: Spike-specific TCR depth and breadth grew after two AZD1222 doses. Repertoire sampling occurred only after the peak T cell response. Across spike, vaccine-associated CD4 TCRs were found, dominant at 160-218 and 743-854.

This clone was seen a single time. No antigen is known for it. Sequencing was performed with immunoSEQ multiplex PCR; in TCRdb, only in-frame clones are kept and a portion is missing. The sample includes fewer than 150,000 clones, around 90% of them seen just once. The trim removed 3 bases at V and 9 bases at J, leaving 3 bases unmatched. CDR3 length: 13 residues. Germline-derived CDR1 and CDR2 are GTSNPN and SVGIG (reference sequence). This chain joins TRBV30 and TRBJ2-1, with TRBD2 matching 12 bases. The sequencing used peripheral blood, collected on day 0 of AZD1222 vaccination. The origin of this receptor is an adult in good health. The CDR3 protein is CAWRTSGSTEQFF. The CDR3 nucleotides are TGTGCCTGGAGGACTAGCGGGAGCACTGAGCAGTTCTTC.